This TCR beta chain was sequenced for a study of T cell responses to AZD1222 COVID-19 vaccine. Overall study results and limits: Just 6 or 7 AZD1222 recipients were seropositive at baseline.

Assay: immunoSEQ multiplex PCR; the TCRdb copy retains only in-frame clones and omits some. Of about 270,000 clones listed, 85% to 95% were seen once; the top ten hold around 0.58%. V was shortened by 4 bases and J by 7 bases, with 11 bases between the two germline ends. CDR1 and CDR2 from the germline V gene are LGHDT and YNNKEL (reference sequence). The CDR3 sequence is 12 residues long. As regards this clone: What it binds is not known.

This chain links TRBV3-1 (or the pseudogene TRBV3-2) with TRBJ2-7, with D perhaps TRBD2 (6 bases). Sequenced material: peripheral blood, taken 28 days after the second AZD1222 dose. The sequence derives from an adult who received the AZD1222 COVID-19 vaccine. In DNA form, the CDR3 reads TGTGCCAGCAGCCTCTCGGGGGTGGAGCAGTACTTC. Residues: CASSLSGVEQYF.